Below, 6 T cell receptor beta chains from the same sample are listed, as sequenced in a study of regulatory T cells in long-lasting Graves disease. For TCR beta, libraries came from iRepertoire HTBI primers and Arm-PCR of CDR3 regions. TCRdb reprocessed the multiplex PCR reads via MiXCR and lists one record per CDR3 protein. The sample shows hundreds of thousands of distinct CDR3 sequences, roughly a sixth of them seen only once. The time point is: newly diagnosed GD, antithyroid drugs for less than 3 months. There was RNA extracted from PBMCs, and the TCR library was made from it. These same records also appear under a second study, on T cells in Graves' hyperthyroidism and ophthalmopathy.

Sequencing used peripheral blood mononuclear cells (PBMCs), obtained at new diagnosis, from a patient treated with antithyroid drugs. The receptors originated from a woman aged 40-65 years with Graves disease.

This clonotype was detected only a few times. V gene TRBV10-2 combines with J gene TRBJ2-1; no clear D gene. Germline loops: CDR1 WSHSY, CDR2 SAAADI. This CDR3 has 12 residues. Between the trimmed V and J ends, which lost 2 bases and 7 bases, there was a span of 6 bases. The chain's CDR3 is CASSEGQNEQFF. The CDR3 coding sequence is TGCGCCAGCAGTGAGGGGCAGAATGAGCAGTTCTTC.

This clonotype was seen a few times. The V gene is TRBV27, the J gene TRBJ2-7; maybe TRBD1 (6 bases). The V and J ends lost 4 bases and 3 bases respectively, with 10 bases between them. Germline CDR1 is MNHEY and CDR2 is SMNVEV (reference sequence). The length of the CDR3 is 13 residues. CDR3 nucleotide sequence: TGTGCCAGCAGTTCCAAGGGGGTCTACGAGCAGTACTTC. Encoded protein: CASSSKGVYEQYF.

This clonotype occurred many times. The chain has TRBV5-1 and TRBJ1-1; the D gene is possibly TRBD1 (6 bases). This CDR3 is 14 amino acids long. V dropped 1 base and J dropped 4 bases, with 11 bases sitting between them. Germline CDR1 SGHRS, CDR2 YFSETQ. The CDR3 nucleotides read TGCGCCAGCAGCTTGTATGGGGGCTCCACTGAAGCTTTCTTT. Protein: CASSLYGGSTEAFF.

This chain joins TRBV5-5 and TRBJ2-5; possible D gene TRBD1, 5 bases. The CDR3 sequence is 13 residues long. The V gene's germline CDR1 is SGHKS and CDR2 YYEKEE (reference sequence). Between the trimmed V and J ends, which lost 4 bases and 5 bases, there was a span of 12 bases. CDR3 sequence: CASSSPGKETQYF. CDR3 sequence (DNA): TGTGCCAGCAGCAGCCCAGGGAAGGAGACCCAGTACTTC.

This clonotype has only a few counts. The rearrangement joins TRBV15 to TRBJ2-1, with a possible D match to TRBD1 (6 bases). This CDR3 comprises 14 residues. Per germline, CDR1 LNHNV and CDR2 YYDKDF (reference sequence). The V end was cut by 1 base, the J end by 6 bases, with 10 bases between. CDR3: CATSRVLQGNEQFF. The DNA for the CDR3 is TGTGCCACCAGCAGAGTGTTACAGGGCAATGAGCAGTTCTTC.

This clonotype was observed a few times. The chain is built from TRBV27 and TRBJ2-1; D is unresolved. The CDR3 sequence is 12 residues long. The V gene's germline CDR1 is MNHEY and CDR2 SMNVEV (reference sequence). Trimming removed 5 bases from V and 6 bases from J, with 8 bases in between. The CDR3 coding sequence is TGTGCCAGCAGTATCAACAGCAATGAGCAGTTCTTC. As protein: CASSINSNEQFF.